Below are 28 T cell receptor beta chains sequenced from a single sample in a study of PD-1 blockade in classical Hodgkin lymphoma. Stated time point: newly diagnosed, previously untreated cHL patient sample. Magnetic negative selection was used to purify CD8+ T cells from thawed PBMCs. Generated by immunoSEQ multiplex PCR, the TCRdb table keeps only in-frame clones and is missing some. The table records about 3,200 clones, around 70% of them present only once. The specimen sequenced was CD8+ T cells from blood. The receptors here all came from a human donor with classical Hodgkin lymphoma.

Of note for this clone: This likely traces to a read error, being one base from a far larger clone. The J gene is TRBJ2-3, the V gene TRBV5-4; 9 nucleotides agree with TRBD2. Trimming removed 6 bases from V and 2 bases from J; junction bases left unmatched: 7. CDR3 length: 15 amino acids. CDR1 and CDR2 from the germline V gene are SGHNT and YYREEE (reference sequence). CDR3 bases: TGTGCCAGCATGCTAGCGGGACCCCCCACAGATACGCAGTATTTT. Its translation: CASMLAGPPTDTQYF.

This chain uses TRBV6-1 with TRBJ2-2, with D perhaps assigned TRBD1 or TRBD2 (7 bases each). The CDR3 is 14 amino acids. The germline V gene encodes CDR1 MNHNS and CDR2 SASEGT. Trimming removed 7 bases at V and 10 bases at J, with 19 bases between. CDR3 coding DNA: TGTGCCAGCAAGTCGGAACAGGGGAGGGTGGAGCTGTTTTTT. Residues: CASKSEQGRVELFF.

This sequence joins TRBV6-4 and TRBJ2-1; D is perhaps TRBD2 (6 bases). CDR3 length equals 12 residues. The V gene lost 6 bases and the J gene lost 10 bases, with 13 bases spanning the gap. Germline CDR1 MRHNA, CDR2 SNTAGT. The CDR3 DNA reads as TGTGCCAGCAGCAAGGGGACTTCAGAGCAGTTCTTC. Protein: CASSKGTSEQFF.

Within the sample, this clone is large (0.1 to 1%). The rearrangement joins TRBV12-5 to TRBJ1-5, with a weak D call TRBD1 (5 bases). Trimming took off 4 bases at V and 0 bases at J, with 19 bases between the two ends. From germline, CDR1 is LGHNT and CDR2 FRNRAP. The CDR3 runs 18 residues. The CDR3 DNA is TGTGCTAGTGGTTACGGTGGCAGGGAACATTATAGCAATCAGCCCCAGCATTTT. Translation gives CASGYGGREHYSNQPQHF.

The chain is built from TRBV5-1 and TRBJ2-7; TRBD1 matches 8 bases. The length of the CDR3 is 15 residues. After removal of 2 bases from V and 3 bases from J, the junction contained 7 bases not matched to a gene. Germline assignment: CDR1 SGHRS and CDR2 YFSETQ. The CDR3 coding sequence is TGCGCCAGCAGCTTTTCACAGGGGGTATACTACGAGCAGTACTTC. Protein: CASSFSQGVYYEQYF.

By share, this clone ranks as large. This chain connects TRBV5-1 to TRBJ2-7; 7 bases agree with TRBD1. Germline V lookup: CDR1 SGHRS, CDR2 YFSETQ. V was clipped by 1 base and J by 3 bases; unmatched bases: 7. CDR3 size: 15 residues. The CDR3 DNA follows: TGCGCCAGCAGCTTGTGGACAGGCGGTGTCTACGAGCAGTACTTC. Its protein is CASSLWTGGVYEQYF.

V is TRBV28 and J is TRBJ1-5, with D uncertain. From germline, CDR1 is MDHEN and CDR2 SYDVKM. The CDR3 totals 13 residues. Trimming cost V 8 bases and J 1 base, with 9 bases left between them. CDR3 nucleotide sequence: TGTGCCAGCCAAGGACGCAGCAATCAGCCCCAGCATTTT. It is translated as CASQGRSNQPQHF.

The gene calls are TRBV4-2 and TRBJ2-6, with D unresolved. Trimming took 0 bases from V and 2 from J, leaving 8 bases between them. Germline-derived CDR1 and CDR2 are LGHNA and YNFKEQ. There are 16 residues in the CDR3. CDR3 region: CASSQDDTAGANVLTF. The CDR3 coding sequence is TGTGCCAGCAGCCAAGATGACACGGCTGGGGCCAACGTCCTGACTTTC.

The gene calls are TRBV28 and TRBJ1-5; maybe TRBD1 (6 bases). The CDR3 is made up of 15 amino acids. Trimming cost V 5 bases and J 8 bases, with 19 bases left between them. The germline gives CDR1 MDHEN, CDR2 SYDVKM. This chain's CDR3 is CASSNGRGHAEPQHF. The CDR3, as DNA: TGTGCCAGCAGTAACGGTCGGGGACACGCGGAGCCCCAGCATTTT.

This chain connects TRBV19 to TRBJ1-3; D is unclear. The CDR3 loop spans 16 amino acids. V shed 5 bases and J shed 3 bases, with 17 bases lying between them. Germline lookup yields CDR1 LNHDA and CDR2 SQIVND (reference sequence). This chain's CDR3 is CASSPNGISGGNTIYF. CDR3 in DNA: TGTGCCAGTAGTCCCAACGGCATTTCGGGTGGAAACACCATATATTTT.

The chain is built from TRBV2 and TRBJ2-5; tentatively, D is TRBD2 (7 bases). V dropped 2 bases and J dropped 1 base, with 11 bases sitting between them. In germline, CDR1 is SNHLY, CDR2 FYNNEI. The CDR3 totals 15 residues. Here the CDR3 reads CASSEWGGAQETQYF. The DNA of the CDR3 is TGTGCCAGCAGTGAATGGGGGGGGGCCCAAGAGACCCAGTACTTC.

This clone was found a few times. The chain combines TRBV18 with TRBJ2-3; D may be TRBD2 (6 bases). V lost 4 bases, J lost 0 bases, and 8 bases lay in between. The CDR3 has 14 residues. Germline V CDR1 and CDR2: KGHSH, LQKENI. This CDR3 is CASSLAASTDTQYF. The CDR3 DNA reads TGTGCCAGCTCACTAGCGGCTAGCACAGATACGCAGTATTTT.

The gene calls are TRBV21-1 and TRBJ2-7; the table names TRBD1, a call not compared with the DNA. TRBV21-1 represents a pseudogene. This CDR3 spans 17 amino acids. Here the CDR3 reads CASSSARDPGQVNEQYF. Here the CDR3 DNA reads TGTGCCAGCAGCTCCGCTCGAGATCCGGGACAGGTTAACGAGCAGTACTTC.

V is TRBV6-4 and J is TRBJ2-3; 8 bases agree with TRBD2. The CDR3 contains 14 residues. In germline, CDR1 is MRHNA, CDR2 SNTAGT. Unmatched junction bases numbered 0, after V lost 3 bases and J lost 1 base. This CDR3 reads CASSEAGGTDTQYF. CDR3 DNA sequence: TGTGCCAGCAGTGAAGCGGGAGGCACAGATACGCAGTATTTT.

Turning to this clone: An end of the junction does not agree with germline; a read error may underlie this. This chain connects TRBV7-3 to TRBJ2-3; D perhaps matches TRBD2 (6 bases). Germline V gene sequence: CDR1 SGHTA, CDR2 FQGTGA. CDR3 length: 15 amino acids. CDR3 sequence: CASSLLAASTNTQYF. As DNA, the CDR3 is TGTGCCAGCAGCTTATTAGCGGCTAGCACAAATACGCAGTATTTT.

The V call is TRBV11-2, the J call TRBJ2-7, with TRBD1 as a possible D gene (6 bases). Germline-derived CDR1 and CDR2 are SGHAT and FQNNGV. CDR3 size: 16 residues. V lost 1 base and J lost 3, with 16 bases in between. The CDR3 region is CASSLGMVDSFYEQYF. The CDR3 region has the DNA TGTGCCAGCAGCTTAGGTATGGTGGACAGCTTCTACGAGCAGTACTTC.

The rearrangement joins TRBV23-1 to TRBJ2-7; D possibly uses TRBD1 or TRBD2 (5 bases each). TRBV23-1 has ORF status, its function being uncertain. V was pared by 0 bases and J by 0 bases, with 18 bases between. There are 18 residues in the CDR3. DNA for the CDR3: TGCGCCAGCAGTCAATCTGCCGACCCCGGGGCAATCTCCTACGAGCAGTACTTC. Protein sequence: CASSQSADPGAISYEQYF.

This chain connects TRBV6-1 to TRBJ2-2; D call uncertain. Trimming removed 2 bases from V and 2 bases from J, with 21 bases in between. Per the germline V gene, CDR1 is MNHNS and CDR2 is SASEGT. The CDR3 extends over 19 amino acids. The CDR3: CASSETTTHLSFNTGELFF. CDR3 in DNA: TGTGCCAGCAGTGAAACTACAACTCACTTAAGCTTTAACACCGGGGAGCTGTTTTTT.

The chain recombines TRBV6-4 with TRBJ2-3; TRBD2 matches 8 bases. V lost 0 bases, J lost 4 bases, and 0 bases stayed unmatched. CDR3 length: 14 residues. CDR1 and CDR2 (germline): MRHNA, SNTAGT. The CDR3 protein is CASSDSTSADTQYF. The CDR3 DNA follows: TGTGCCAGCAGTGACTCGACTAGCGCAGATACGCAGTATTTT.

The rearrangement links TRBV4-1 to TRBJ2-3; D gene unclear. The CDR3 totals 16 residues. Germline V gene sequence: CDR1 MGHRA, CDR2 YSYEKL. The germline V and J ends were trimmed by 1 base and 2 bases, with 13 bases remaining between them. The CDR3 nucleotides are TGCGCCAGCAGCCAAGTCGACTTAGTACACACAGATACGCAGTATTTT. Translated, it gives CASSQVDLVHTDTQYF.

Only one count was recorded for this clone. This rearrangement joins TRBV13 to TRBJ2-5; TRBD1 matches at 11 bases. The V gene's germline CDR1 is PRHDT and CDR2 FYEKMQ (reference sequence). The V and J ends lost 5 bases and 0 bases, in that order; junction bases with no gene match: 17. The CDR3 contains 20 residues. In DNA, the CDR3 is TGTGCCAGCAGCCCCTTTGGACAGGGGGCGCGGTCCACCCACCAAGAGACCCAGTACTTC. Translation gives CASSPFGQGARSTHQETQYF.

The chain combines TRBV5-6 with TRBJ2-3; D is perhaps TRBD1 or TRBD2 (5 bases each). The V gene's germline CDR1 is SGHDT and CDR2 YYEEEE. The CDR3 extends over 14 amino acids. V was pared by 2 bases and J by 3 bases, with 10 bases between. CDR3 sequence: CASSLSWGTDTQYF. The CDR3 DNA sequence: TGTGCCAGCAGCTTATCCTGGGGGACAGATACGCAGTATTTT.

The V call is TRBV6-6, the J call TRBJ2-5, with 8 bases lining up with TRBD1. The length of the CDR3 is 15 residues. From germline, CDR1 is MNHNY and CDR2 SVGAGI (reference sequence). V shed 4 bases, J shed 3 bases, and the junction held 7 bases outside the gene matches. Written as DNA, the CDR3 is TGTGCCAGCAGTTTCCCGGGACAGGAAAAAGAGACCCAGTACTTC. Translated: CASSFPGQEKETQYF.

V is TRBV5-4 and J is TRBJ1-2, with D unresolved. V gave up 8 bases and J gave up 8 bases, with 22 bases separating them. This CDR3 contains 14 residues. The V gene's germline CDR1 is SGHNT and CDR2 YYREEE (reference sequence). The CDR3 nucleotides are TGTGCCAGAAGCGTGGACCCCAGATTCTACGGCTACACCTTC. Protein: CARSVDPRFYGYTF. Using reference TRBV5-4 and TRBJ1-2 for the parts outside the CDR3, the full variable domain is ETGVTQSPTHLIKTRGQQVTLRCSSQSGHNTVSWYQQALGQGPQFIFQYYREEENGRGNFPPRFSGLQFPNYSSELNVNALELDDSALYLCARSVDPRFYGYTFGSGTRLTVV.

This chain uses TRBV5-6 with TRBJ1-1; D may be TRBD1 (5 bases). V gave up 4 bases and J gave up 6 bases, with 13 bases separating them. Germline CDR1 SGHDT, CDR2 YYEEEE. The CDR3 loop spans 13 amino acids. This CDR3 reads CASSLDRGPEAFF. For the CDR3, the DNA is TGTGCCAGCAGCCTCGACAGAGGACCTGAAGCTTTCTTT.

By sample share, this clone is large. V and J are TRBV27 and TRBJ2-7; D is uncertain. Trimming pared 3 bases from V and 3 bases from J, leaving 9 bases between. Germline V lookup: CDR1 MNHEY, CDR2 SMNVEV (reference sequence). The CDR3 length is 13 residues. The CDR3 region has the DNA TGTGCCAGCAGTTTTGAGAGAGGCTACGAGCAGTACTTC. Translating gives CASSFERGYEQYF.

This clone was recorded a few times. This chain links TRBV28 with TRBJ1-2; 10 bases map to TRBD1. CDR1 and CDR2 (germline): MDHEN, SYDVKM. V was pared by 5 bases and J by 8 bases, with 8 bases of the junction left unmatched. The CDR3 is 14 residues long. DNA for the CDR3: TGTGCCAGCAGTCTCCGGGACAGGGGTAGCGGCTACACCTTC. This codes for CASSLRDRGSGYTF.

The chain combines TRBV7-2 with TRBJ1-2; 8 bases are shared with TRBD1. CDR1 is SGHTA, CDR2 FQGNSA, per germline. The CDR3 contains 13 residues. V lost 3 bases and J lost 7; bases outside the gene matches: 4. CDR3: CASSLDRDAGYTF. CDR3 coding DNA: TGTGCCAGCAGCTTGGACAGGGACGCTGGCTACACCTTC.